The T cell receptor beta chain under discussion was sequenced for a study of blood T cell repertoires in COVID-19. Sequencing used immunoSEQ multiplex PCR; TCRdb keeps in-frame clones, though not all of them. This sample has roughly 100,000 clones, with about 89% found just once. This TCR derives from a human donor in a cohort sampled during active COVID-19. Specimen: peripheral blood.

CDR3 region: CATSRDTGYEQYF. The CDR3 coding sequence is TGTGCCACCAGCAGAGATACGGGATACGAGCAGTACTTC. The chain couples TRBV15 to TRBJ2-7; weak D call: TRBD2 (5 bases). The germline V gene encodes CDR1 LNHNV and CDR2 YYDKDF (reference sequence). The CDR3 is 13 amino acids. V gave up 0 bases and J gave up 4 bases, with 7 bases separating them.